These 23 T cell receptor beta chains were all obtained from the same sample, sequenced in a study of regulatory T cells in long-lasting Graves disease. The time point denotes: persistent/refractory GD, antithyroid drugs over 5 years with positive TRAb. TCR sequences were obtained from RNA taken from PBMCs. Arm-PCR of CDR3 regions and iRepertoire HTBI primers were the basis on which TCR beta libraries were built. TCRdb re-called the multiplex PCR reads through MiXCR, storing one row per CDR3 protein. The repertoire holds 400,000 or so distinct CDR3 sequences, with around 21% as singletons. The sequencing here drew on peripheral blood mononuclear cells (PBMCs), taken when the disease was refractory, from a patient treated with antithyroid drugs. These receptors all come from a female donor with Graves disease.

The chain joins TRBV18 to TRBJ2-2, with D uncertain. The CDR3 extends over 13 amino acids. Germline V gives CDR1 KGHSH, CDR2 LQKENI. The ends were cut back, 5 bases at V and 5 bases at J, with 9 bases in the middle. The DNA of the CDR3 is TGTGCCAGCTCAGCCAGCACGACCGGGGAGCTGTTTTTT. This translates into CASSASTTGELFF.

V is TRBV7-3 and J is TRBJ2-3; no clear D. CDR3 length equals 14 residues. Trimming pared 5 bases from V and 1 base from J, leaving 10 bases between. CDR1 and CDR2 (germline): SGHTA, FQGTGA. CDR3 nucleotides: TGTGCCAGCAGCCTGGATACTCGCACAGATACGCAGTATTTT. Its protein product is CASSLDTRTDTQYF.

There are a few counts of this clonotype. J is TRBJ2-4 and V is TRBV29-1, with a tentative D call TRBD2 (6 bases). Germline V CDR1 and CDR2: SQVTM, ANQGSEA. Trimming took off 3 bases at V and 3 bases at J, with 15 bases between the two ends. CDR3 length: 15 amino acids. The CDR3, as DNA: TGCAGCGTTGATGTGCGGAGGGGAGACAAAAACATTCAGTACTTC. Its protein product is CSVDVRRGDKNIQYF. The full variable domain, with the rest looked up from reference TRBV29-1 and TRBJ2-4, is SAVISQKPSRDICQRGTSLTIQCQVDSQVTMMFWYRQQPGQSLTLIATANQGSEATYESGFVIDKFPISRPNLTFSTLTVSNMSPEDSSIYLCSVDVRRGDKNIQYFGAGTRLSVL.

The chain is built from TRBV10-3 and TRBJ2-2; D is unclear. Germline V lookup: CDR1 ENHRY, CDR2 SYGVKD. Trimming cost V 2 bases and J 4 bases, with 5 bases left between them. The CDR3 extends over 13 amino acids. DNA of the CDR3: TGTGCCATCAGTGAGGTGGTCACCGGGGAGCTGTTTTTT. Translation gives CAISEVVTGELFF.

The V gene is TRBV11-2, the J gene TRBJ2-7, with D unresolved. Germline V CDR1 and CDR2: SGHAT, FQNNGV. V was clipped by 1 base and J by 0 bases, with 22 bases between them. The CDR3 has 19 amino acids. The CDR3 DNA reads TGTGCCAGCAGCTTAGGATCATTTTCAAGCGAAAGGAGCTCCTACGAGCAGTACTTC. Amino acid sequence: CASSLGSFSSERSSYEQYF.

This clonotype showed up many times. The V gene is TRBV29-1, the J gene TRBJ1-1; perhaps TRBD1 as D (6 bases). The CDR3 runs 12 residues. Trimming shortened V by 5 bases and J by 1 base, and 8 bases separated the two germline ends. The germline V gene has CDR1 SQVTM and CDR2 ANQGSEA. DNA for the CDR3: TGCAGCGTTCCGACAGGGAACACTGAAGCTTTCTTT. It codes for CSVPTGNTEAFF.

This clonotype was observed many times. V gene TRBV6-1 combines with J gene TRBJ1-1; D might be TRBD1 (6 bases). The germline CDR1 and CDR2 sequences are MNHNS and SASEGT. Between the trimmed V and J ends, which lost 2 bases and 2 bases, there was a span of 18 bases. This CDR3 has 17 residues. The CDR3 here is CASSERGGAGFNTEAFF. In nucleotides, the CDR3 is TGTGCCAGCAGTGAACGTGGGGGCGCCGGTTTTAACACTGAAGCTTTCTTT.

V and J are TRBV19 and TRBJ1-1, with unresolved D. Trimming shortened V by 1 base and J by 5 bases, and 8 bases separated the two germline ends. This CDR3 is 13 amino acids long. Germline V gene data show CDR1 as LNHDA and CDR2 as SQIVND (reference sequence). The CDR3 DNA sequence: TGTGCCAGTAGTATAGGACCGAAAACTGAAGCTTTCTTT. Translated, it gives CASSIGPKTEAFF.

This clonotype was detected a few times. The rearrangement joins TRBV20-1 to TRBJ2-4, with 8 bases aligning to TRBD1. Trimming at V came to 2 bases and at J to 0 bases, leaving 9 bases not matched to a gene. The CDR3 has 17 residues. Germline V lookup: CDR1 DFQATT, CDR2 SNEGSKA (reference sequence). The CDR3 reads CSARLDREHLAKNIQYF. The CDR3 coding sequence is TGCAGTGCTAGATTGGACAGGGAACATTTAGCCAAAAACATTCAGTACTTC.

This clonotype occurred a few times. The V and J genes are TRBV11-3 and TRBJ1-1; 9 bases match TRBD1. This CDR3 is 16 amino acids long. Germline trimming cut 5 bases from V and 0 bases from J; bases unmatched to any gene: 7. Germline V gives CDR1 SGHNT, CDR2 YENEEA. This chain's CDR3 is CASSPGTGKLNTEAFF. DNA for the CDR3: TGTGCCAGCAGCCCCGGGACAGGGAAGCTGAACACTGAAGCTTTCTTT.

The sample holds a few counts of this clonotype. The chain joins TRBV10-3 to TRBJ2-7; D is unresolved. This CDR3 has 11 residues. The V gene's germline CDR1 is ENHRY and CDR2 SYGVKD. Trimming left V 0 bases short and J 8 bases short, with 5 bases between. The DNA of the CDR3 is TGTGCCATCAGTGAGTCGGTTCAGCAGTACTTC. Amino acid sequence: CAISESVQQYF.

In its sample, this clonotype was seen many times. The rearrangement links TRBV10-3 to TRBJ2-6, with a tentative D call TRBD1 (5 bases). Germline CDR1 and CDR2: ENHRY and SYGVKD. This CDR3 is 15 amino acids long. The V and J ends lost 8 bases and 0 bases respectively, with 11 bases between them. CDR3 in DNA: TGTGCCATCGGACAACAGAACTCTGGGGCCAACGTCCTGACTTTC. The encoded protein is CAIGQQNSGANVLTF.

This clonotype has ten or more counts. The chain couples TRBV7-2 to TRBJ2-6; no reliable D call. Germline V gene sequence: CDR1 SGHTA, CDR2 FQGNSA. The CDR3 length is 17 residues. Trimming pared 1 base from V and 0 bases from J, leaving 10 bases between. CDR3 sequence (DNA): TGTGCCAGCAGCTTAGTCCCTACCAGCTCTGGGGCCAACGTCCTGACTTTC. Protein sequence: CASSLVPTSSGANVLTF. Complete variable domain (other parts from reference TRBV7-2 and TRBJ2-6): GAGVSQSPSNKVTEKGKDVELRCDPISGHTALYWYRQSLGQGLEFLIYFQGNSAPDKSGLPSDRFSAERTGGSVSTLTIQRTQQEDSAVYLCASSLVPTSSGANVLTFGAGSRLTVL.

This clonotype has more than one count but fewer than ten. CDR3 DNA: TGTGCCAGTAGTTCGGGACTAGCCCGGGACGAGCAGTACTTC. Amino acids: CASSSGLARDEQYF. This sequence joins TRBV19 and TRBJ2-7, with 9 positions matching TRBD2. Trimming took 5 bases from V and 5 from J; bases not matched to a gene: 7. This CDR3 has 14 residues. CDR1 is LNHDA, CDR2 SQIVND, per germline (reference sequence).

This clonotype appeared many times. The chain employs TRBV7-2 and TRBJ2-6, with unresolved D. CDR3 length: 15 residues. V was cut by 2 bases and J by 1 base, with 6 bases left in between. Germline-derived CDR1 and CDR2 are SGHTA and FQGNSA. CDR3 nucleotides: TGTGCCAGCAGCTTACAGGAATCTGGGGCCAACGTCCTGACTTTC. Amino acids: CASSLQESGANVLTF.

V is TRBV30 and J is TRBJ1-6; tentative D call: TRBD1 (6 bases). Germline CDR1 reads GTSNPN; CDR2 reads SVGIG (reference sequence). Trimming left V 5 bases short and J 7 bases short, with 15 bases between. The CDR3 has 14 residues. The CDR3: CAWSVDSKNSPLHF. As DNA, the CDR3 is TGTGCCTGGTCTGTGGACAGCAAAAATTCACCCCTCCACTTT.

This clonotype showed up just a few times. One end of the junction fails to match germline, which may point to a read error. V gene TRBV7-3 combines with J gene TRBJ2-2; tentatively, D is TRBD1 (5 bases). CDR1 SGHTA and CDR2 FQGTGA come from the germline V gene. The CDR3 covers 14 residues. CDR3 bases: TGTGCCAGCAGCCCCAGGGCAGACACCGAGGAGCTGTTTTTT. This translates into CASSPRADTEELFF.

The CDR3 coding sequence is TGTGCCAGCAGCCGCCCAGGGGATAATTCACCCCTCCACTTT. It is translated as CASSRPGDNSPLHF. This chain joins TRBV5-4 and TRBJ1-6, with D tentatively TRBD1 (6 bases). CDR3 length: 14 amino acids. Deletions cut 4 bases from V and 5 bases from J, with 10 bases between. Germline CDR1 is SGHNT and CDR2 is YYREEE (reference sequence). Using reference TRBV5-4 and TRBJ1-6 for the parts outside the CDR3, the full variable domain is ETGVTQSPTHLIKTRGQQVTLRCSSQSGHNTVSWYQQALGQGPQFIFQYYREEENGRGNFPPRFSGLQFPNYSSELNVNALELDDSALYLCASSRPGDNSPLHFGNGTRLTVT.

The chain uses TRBV4-1 and TRBJ2-2; the match to TRBD2 covers 12 bases. The ends lost 0 bases at V and 4 bases at J; junction bases unmatched: 9. CDR1 is MGHRA, CDR2 YSYEKL, per germline. There are 19 residues in the CDR3. DNA of the CDR3: TGCGCCAGCAGCCAAGAAGGTCTAGCGGGAGGGCCGGGCACCGGGGAGCTGTTTTTT. Translated: CASSQEGLAGGPGTGELFF.

This clonotype was found many times. The rearrangement links TRBV7-9 to TRBJ2-1; TRBD2 matches at 12 bases. This CDR3 has 17 residues. J gave up 8 bases and V 5 bases, and 13 bases lay outside the gene matches. Germline CDR1 reads SEHNR; CDR2 reads FQNEAQ (reference sequence). The CDR3 nucleotides read TGTGCCAGCAGCCGAGGGCTAGCGGGAGGGCCAAGGGATGAGCAGTTCTTC. Its protein is CASSRGLAGGPRDEQFF. The full variable domain, in which reference TRBV7-9 and TRBJ2-1 provide the parts outside the CDR3, is DTGVSQNPRHKITKRGQNVTFRCDPISEHNRLYWYRQTLGQGPEFLTYFQNEAQLEKSRLLSDRFSAERPKGSFSTLEIQRTEQGDSAMYLCASSRGLAGGPRDEQFFGPGTRLTVL.

This clonotype was picked up a small number of times. This chain uses TRBV3-1 with TRBJ1-1, with D possibly being TRBD1 (5 bases). V dropped 2 bases and J dropped 2 bases, with 9 bases sitting between them. In germline, CDR1 is LGHDT, CDR2 YNNKEL (reference sequence). The CDR3 covers 14 residues. CDR3 sequence reads: CASSQQGSNTEAFF. In DNA, the CDR3 is TGTGCCAGCAGCCAACAGGGCAGTAACACTGAAGCTTTCTTT.

The chain joins TRBV7-2 to TRBJ2-1; D is undetermined. From germline, CDR1 is SGHTA and CDR2 FQGNSA. The CDR3 spans 12 residues. The V gene lost 4 bases and the J gene lost 12 bases, with 13 bases spanning the gap. The CDR3 loop reads CASSSAVGRQFF. In DNA form, the CDR3 reads TGTGCCAGCAGCTCCGCGGTAGGCCGGCAGTTCTTC.

In its sample, this clonotype was seen many times. The V call is TRBV7-8, the J call TRBJ1-5; TRBD1 aligns across 7 bases. Germline V lookup: CDR1 SGHVS, CDR2 FQNEAQ. The CDR3 loop spans 14 amino acids. Trimming removed 8 bases from V and 4 bases from J; junction bases left unmatched: 8. This CDR3 is CASLPGTVNQPQHF. CDR3 DNA sequence: TGTGCCAGCCTACCCGGGACAGTAAATCAGCCCCAGCATTTT.